The 26 T cell receptor beta chains below all came from one sample that was sequenced in a study of T cells in Graves' hyperthyroidism and ophthalmopathy. Researchers took RNA transcripts and amplified the TCR beta CDR3 regions from them. The primer set for the first-round RT-PCR of the TCR CDR3 was HTBI. MiXCR, applied by TCRdb to the multiplex PCR reads, yields one record per CDR3 protein. The table lists hundreds of thousands of distinct CDR3 sequences, approximately 16% of them singletons, with less than 3.5% in the top ten. Sequencing was done on a sample of blood. These receptors were taken from a middle-aged woman with Graves' ophthalmopathy.

This clonotype was found many times. The V gene is TRBV6-1, the J gene TRBJ1-1, with TRBD1 matching 8 bases. Looked up from germline, CDR1 is MNHNS and CDR2 is SASEGT. Losses at the gene ends were 3 bases for V and 1 base for J; bases not matched to a gene: 4. The CDR3 is made up of 15 amino acids. In DNA, the CDR3 is TGTGCCAGCAGTGATGGGACAGGACGGAACACTGAAGCTTTCTTT. Amino acid sequence: CASSDGTGRNTEAFF.

A few counts support this clonotype. The chain carries TRBV29-1 and TRBJ1-2, with D perhaps TRBD1 (6 bases). This CDR3 has 15 amino acids. Germline CDR1 and CDR2: SQVTM and ANQGSEA. With 1 base removed from V and 0 bases from J, the gap between germline ends came to 12 bases. CDR3 protein: CSVEGRGPSNYGYTF. As DNA, the CDR3 is TGCAGCGTTGAAGGCAGGGGCCCTTCTAACTATGGCTACACCTTC.

Ten or more counts support this clonotype. The J gene is TRBJ2-3, the V gene TRBV20-1, with 10 bases that match TRBD2. J lost 3 bases, V lost 0 bases, and 3 bases had no gene match. Germline V gene sequence: CDR1 DFQATT, CDR2 SNEGSKA (reference sequence). This CDR3 is 15 amino acids long. The CDR3 DNA is TGCAGTGCTAGAGAAAATAGCGGGAGGACAGATACGCAGTATTTT. Translating gives CSARENSGRTDTQYF.

There are many counts of this clonotype. Here the CDR3 reads CASNREQETQYF. In nucleotides, the CDR3 is TGTGCCAGCAATCGGGAACAAGAGACCCAGTACTTC. The genes are TRBV2 and TRBJ2-5; D might be TRBD2 (5 bases). CDR3 length: 12 residues. The germline V and J ends were trimmed by 7 bases and 2 bases, with 8 bases remaining between them. Germline V gene lookup returns CDR1 SNHLY and CDR2 FYNNEI.

This clonotype has ten or more counts. This chain links TRBV6-2 or TRBV6-3 with TRBJ1-2; unclear D gene. The V gene's germline CDR1 is MNHEY and CDR2 SVGEGT. Deletions cut 0 bases from V and 0 bases from J, with 17 bases between. CDR3 length equals 18 residues. CDR3 region: CASSYSRAGRKTNYGYTF. The CDR3 region has the DNA TGTGCCAGCAGTTACTCGAGGGCAGGACGAAAGACTAACTATGGCTACACCTTC.

This clonotype was counted at least ten times. The chain couples TRBV3-1 to TRBJ2-7, with TRBD2 as a possible D gene (5 bases). Germline V gene sequence: CDR1 LGHDT, CDR2 YNNKEL (reference sequence). This CDR3 has 13 amino acids. Trimming stripped 3 bases from V and 7 bases from J, with 13 bases between. DNA of the CDR3: TGTGCCAGCAGCCACTCTCTCGGGGTGGAGCAGTACTTC. This gives the protein CASSHSLGVEQYF.

This chain joins TRBV2 and TRBJ2-2, with D uncertain. CDR1 SNHLY and CDR2 FYNNEI come from the germline V gene. Trimming took off 0 bases at V and 5 bases at J, with 10 bases between the two ends. This CDR3 has 15 residues. The CDR3 DNA reads as TGTGCCAGCAGTGAAGCTGGCACAGTTACCGGGGAGCTGTTTTTT. Translating gives CASSEAGTVTGELFF. The full variable domain, with the rest looked up from reference TRBV2 and TRBJ2-2, is EPEVTQTPSHQVTQMGQEVILRCVPISNHLYFYWYRQILGQKVEFLVSFYNNEISEKSEIFDDQFSVERPDGSNFTLKIRSTKLEDSAMYFCASSEAGTVTGELFFGEGSRLTVL.

The rearrangement uses TRBV27 and TRBJ2-3, with D unresolved. Looked up from germline, CDR1 is MNHEY and CDR2 is SMNVEV (reference sequence). The CDR3 runs to 15 residues. Deletions cut 2 bases from V and 5 bases from J, with 14 bases between. CDR3 coding DNA: TGTGCCAGCAGTTTAAGCCCCTTTGGGGAAGATACGCAGTATTTT. This codes for CASSLSPFGEDTQYF.

This clonotype has more than one count but fewer than ten. The chain recombines TRBV3-1 with TRBJ2-1; 11 bases align to TRBD2. Germline V CDR1 and CDR2: LGHDT, YNNKEL (reference sequence). V was clipped by 0 bases and J by 7 bases; unmatched bases: 11. The CDR3 covers 18 residues. The CDR3 nucleotides read TGTGCCAGCAGCCAAGAGAGGTATCGGCTAGCGGGGGGAAATGAGCAGTTCTTC. Encoded protein: CASSQERYRLAGGNEQFF.

This clonotype showed up many times. This chain joins TRBV13 and TRBJ1-1, with D tentatively TRBD1 (6 bases). This CDR3 region has 12 residues. Per germline, CDR1 PRHDT and CDR2 FYEKMQ (reference sequence). The V end was cut by 5 bases, the J end by 10 bases, with 14 bases between. The CDR3 spells CASSPSRGRAFF. DNA for the CDR3: TGTGCCAGCAGCCCATCAAGGGGGAGAGCTTTCTTT.

This sequence joins TRBV28 and TRBJ1-6; 7 bases are shared with TRBD1. The CDR3 length is 15 residues. V lost 3 bases and J lost 4; bases outside the gene matches: 3. Germline V lookup: CDR1 MDHEN, CDR2 SYDVKM. CDR3 DNA sequence: TGTGCCAGCAGTTTTCCAGGGGGGTATAATTCACCCCTCCACTTT. It codes for CASSFPGGYNSPLHF.

This clonotype was found a few times. This chain connects TRBV12-3 or TRBV12-4 to TRBJ1-3; tentatively, D is TRBD1 (6 bases). The CDR3 totals 12 residues. The germline V and J ends were trimmed by 5 bases and 8 bases, with 10 bases remaining between them. CDR3 in DNA: TGTGCCAGCAGTCCGCAGGGGTACACCATATATTTT. Protein product: CASSPQGYTIYF.

The chain is built from TRBV6-5 and TRBJ1-2, with D possibly being TRBD1 (6 bases). Trimming shortened V by 5 bases and J by 8 bases, and 15 bases separated the two germline ends. Per the germline V gene, CDR1 is MNHEY and CDR2 is SVGAGI. The CDR3 spans 13 residues. The CDR3: CASSIDRFGGYTF. CDR3 DNA sequence: TGTGCCAGCAGTATCGACAGGTTTGGGGGCTACACCTTC.

The chain has TRBV14 and TRBJ1-1, with D perhaps TRBD1 (5 bases). Looked up from germline, CDR1 is SGHDN and CDR2 is FVKESK. V lost 4 bases, J lost 5 bases, and 20 bases lay in between. This CDR3 region has 16 residues. CDR3 sequence (DNA): TGTGCCAGCAGCCCCCTGAATGCGGCAGGGTGGACTGAAGCTTTCTTT. Its translation: CASSPLNAAGWTEAFF. Together with reference TRBV14 and TRBJ1-1, the CDR3 gives the full variable domain: EAGVTQFPSHSVIEKGQTVTLRCDPISGHDNLYWYRRVMGKEIKFLLHFVKESKQDESGMPNNRFLAERTGGTYSTLKVQPAELEDSGVYFCASSPLNAAGWTEAFFGQGTRLTVV.

This clonotype was found many times. The CDR3 reads CASSRVRSEGETQYF. The CDR3 DNA is TGTGCCAGCTCTCGAGTACGGTCCGAGGGAGAGACCCAGTACTTC. This chain joins TRBV28 and TRBJ2-5; D perhaps matches TRBD2 (5 bases). The CDR3 has 15 residues. Germline assignment: CDR1 MDHEN and CDR2 SYDVKM. V was clipped by 8 bases and J by 4 bases, with 20 bases between them.

This clonotype was detected many times. The chain combines TRBV30 with TRBJ2-3; 10 bases are shared with TRBD2. J gave up 4 bases and V 2 bases, and 3 bases lay outside the gene matches. Germline CDR1 is GTSNPN and CDR2 is SVGIG (reference sequence). The CDR3 spans 14 residues. The CDR3 protein is CAWSIAGGADTQYF. The CDR3 DNA reads TGTGCCTGGAGTATAGCGGGGGGAGCAGATACGCAGTATTTT.

This chain uses TRBV7-9 with TRBJ2-7; 12 bases align to TRBD2. The CDR3 has 15 residues. V lost 4 bases, J lost 4 bases, and 5 bases stayed unmatched. Per the germline V gene, CDR1 is SEHNR and CDR2 is FQNEAQ (reference sequence). CDR3 sequence: CASSYGLAGPYEQYF. CDR3 nucleotides: TGTGCCAGCAGCTACGGACTAGCGGGACCTTACGAGCAGTACTTC.

The sample holds a few counts of this clonotype. CDR3 region: CASSLTTGLYQPQHF. In DNA, the CDR3 is TGTGCCAGCAGTTTAACGACAGGCCTTTATCAGCCCCAGCATTTT. This rearrangement joins TRBV27 to TRBJ1-5, with D tentatively TRBD1 (6 bases). The CDR3 covers 15 residues. The germline CDR1 and CDR2 sequences are MNHEY and SMNVEV (reference sequence). Trimming stripped 2 bases from V and 5 bases from J, with 13 bases between.

This clonotype was observed at least ten times. The CDR3 DNA follows: TGTGCCAGCTCAGTCGGACAGGGGGCGCGGGAGACCCAGTACTTC. This gives the protein CASSVGQGARETQYF. The genes are TRBV18 and TRBJ2-5, with 11 bases identical to TRBD1. Germline CDR1 reads KGHSH; CDR2 reads LQKENI. V lost 5 bases to trimming and J lost 5 bases; unmatched junction nucleotides: 7. The CDR3 runs to 15 residues.

For this clonotype: With a much larger clone just one base away, this may be a read error. The V and J genes are TRBV20-1 and TRBJ2-1; perhaps TRBD2 as D (6 bases). In germline, CDR1 is DFQATT, CDR2 SNEGSKA (reference sequence). This CDR3 region has 12 residues. V lost 6 bases to trimming and J lost 3 bases, with 9 bases between them. CDR3 residues: CSAAGYYNEQFF. The CDR3 coding sequence is TGCAGTGCCGCGGGATACTACAATGAGCAGTTCTTC.

About this clonotype: A single base separates this from a much larger clone, so it may be a read error. The genes are TRBV28 and TRBJ2-3; 8 nucleotides agree with TRBD2. J gave up 6 bases and V 5 bases, and 13 bases lay outside the gene matches. Looked up from germline, CDR1 is MDHEN and CDR2 is SYDVKM. The CDR3 is 16 residues long. CDR3: CASSTGGEGLEDTQYF. CDR3 DNA sequence: TGTGCCAGCAGTACGGGGGGGGAGGGCCTCGAGGATACGCAGTATTTT.

In its sample, this clonotype was seen many times. CDR3 bases: TGCGCCAGCAGCTTAATCCGGGACTCCCTCACCTCCTACAATGAGCAGTTCTTC. Protein sequence: CASSLIRDSLTSYNEQFF. V gene TRBV5-1 combines with J gene TRBJ2-1; D may be TRBD2 (6 bases). The germline gives CDR1 SGHRS, CDR2 YFSETQ. Deletions cut 2 bases from V and 0 bases from J, with 18 bases between. This CDR3 contains 18 residues.

The chain combines TRBV6-4 with TRBJ2-7; no reliable D call. Germline assignment: CDR1 MRHNA and CDR2 SNTAGT. The CDR3 is 16 amino acids. Trimming stripped 0 bases from V and 1 base from J, with 13 bases between. As DNA, the CDR3 is TGTGCCAGCAGTGACTCGAGAGAGCGTCCTTCCTACGAGCAGTACTTC. This translates into CASSDSRERPSYEQYF.

The J gene is TRBJ2-5, the V gene TRBV11-2, with D possibly matching TRBD1 (6 bases). The germline V gene has CDR1 SGHAT and CDR2 FQNNGV. V lost 3 bases, J lost 2 bases, and 10 bases lay in between. The CDR3 covers 14 residues. The CDR3 loop is CASSFRGNQETQYF. The CDR3 DNA sequence: TGTGCCAGCAGCTTCAGGGGAAATCAAGAGACCCAGTACTTC. Based on the CDR3 plus reference TRBV11-2 and TRBJ2-5, the full variable domain is EAGVAQSPRYKIIEKRQSVAFWCNPISGHATLYWYQQILGQGPKLLIQFQNNGVVDDSQLPKDRFSAERLKGVDSTLKIQPAKLEDSAVYLCASSFRGNQETQYFGPGTRLLVL.

This clonotype was counted only a few times. CDR3: CASSENGEDEQYF. The CDR3 DNA reads TGTGCCAGCAGTGAAAATGGGGAGGACGAGCAGTACTTC. The chain links TRBV6-1 to TRBJ2-7, with a possible D match to TRBD2 (6 bases). In germline, CDR1 is MNHNS, CDR2 SASEGT. V lost 2 bases, J lost 5 bases, and 10 bases lay in between. The CDR3 extends over 13 amino acids.

The chain combines TRBV7-9 with TRBJ2-5; perhaps TRBD2 as D (6 bases). V was pared by 5 bases and J by 2 bases, with 18 bases between. There are 16 residues in the CDR3. Germline assignment: CDR1 SEHNR and CDR2 FQNEAQ (reference sequence). CDR3 in DNA: TGTGCCAGCAGCCTACGGGCGGGACCTCTTCAAGAGACCCAGTACTTC. Its protein product is CASSLRAGPLQETQYF.